Shown below are 29 T cell receptor beta chains from a single sample sequenced in a study of cytomegalovirus exposure and HLA in healthy donors. The PCR employed 60 Vbeta primers together with 13 Jbeta primers. Produced via immunoSEQ multiplex PCR; TCRdb's table is partial and in-frame only. Here the sample spans 150,000 to 200,000 clones, 75% to 85% being singletons. Sequencing was performed on PBMCs. Receptor source: a boy younger than 18 in good health and CMV-seronegative.

The rearrangement joins TRBV5-1 to TRBJ2-5, with 10 bases matching TRBD1. Trimming took 0 bases from V and 4 from J; bases not matched to a gene: 6. This CDR3 contains 16 residues. Germline values: CDR1 SGHRS, CDR2 YFSETQ. The CDR3 is CASSLETGGRGETQYF. The CDR3 bases are TGCGCCAGCAGCTTGGAGACAGGGGGCAGGGGAGAGACCCAGTACTTC. The whole variable domain, filled in from reference TRBV5-1 and TRBJ2-5, reads KAGVTQTPRYLIKTRGQQVTLSCSPISGHRSVSWYQQTPGQGLQFLFEYFSETQRNKGNFPGRFSGRQFSNSRSEMNVSTLELGDSALYLCASSLETGGRGETQYFGPGTRLLVL.

The genes are TRBV9 and TRBJ2-6; D unclear. The CDR3 runs to 18 residues. Trimming stripped 2 bases from V and 1 base from J, with 16 bases between. CDR1 SGDLS and CDR2 YYNGEE come from the germline V gene. The CDR3 spells CASSVWASPFSGANVLTF. The CDR3 nucleotides are TGTGCCAGCAGCGTGTGGGCGAGCCCCTTTTCTGGGGCCAACGTCCTGACTTTC.

This clone was picked up one time. The V and J genes are TRBV7-6 and TRBJ2-3, with a tentative D call TRBD1 (5 bases). From germline, CDR1 is SGHVS and CDR2 FNYEAQ. Trimming took 5 bases from V and 3 from J, leaving 12 bases between them. This CDR3 spans 14 amino acids. In DNA form, the CDR3 reads TGTGCCAGCAGCCTATCGCAGGGAACAGATACGCAGTATTTT. It yields the protein CASSLSQGTDTQYF.

The CDR3 sequence: CASSVGQGSGEQYF. CDR3 DNA: TGTGCCAGCAGCGTTGGTCAGGGGTCAGGCGAGCAGTACTTC. This sequence joins TRBV9 and TRBJ2-7; a weak D match, TRBD1 (6 bases). The V gene lost 2 bases and the J gene lost 6 bases, with 15 bases spanning the gap. This CDR3 has 14 amino acids. Looked up from germline, CDR1 is SGDLS and CDR2 is YYNGEE. Full variable domain (remainder filled in from reference TRBV9 and TRBJ2-7): DSGVTQTPKHLITATGQRVTLRCSPRSGDLSVYWYQQSLDQGLQFLIQYYNGEERAKGNILERFSAQQFPDLHSELNLSSLELGDSALYFCASSVGQGSGEQYFGPGTRLTVT.

This chain links TRBV6-5 with TRBJ1-5; D remains ambiguous. This CDR3 has 15 residues. Trimming cost V 8 bases and J 0 bases, with 14 bases left between them. The V gene's germline CDR1 is MNHEY and CDR2 SVGAGI. This chain's CDR3 is CASRIAVNSNQPQHF. CDR3 DNA sequence: TGTGCCAGCCGTATAGCCGTAAATAGCAATCAGCCCCAGCATTTT.

The V call is TRBV6-6, the J call TRBJ1-2, with 7 bases matching TRBD1. Germline trimming cut 7 bases from V and 4 bases from J; bases unmatched to any gene: 6. Germline V lookup: CDR1 MNHNY, CDR2 SVGAGI (reference sequence). CDR3 length: 13 residues. The CDR3 loop reads CASNPDRFYGYTF. The DNA of the CDR3 is TGTGCCAGCAACCCGGACAGGTTCTATGGCTACACCTTC.

The chain has TRBV23-1 and TRBJ1-2, with 7 bases fitting TRBD1. TRBV23-1 is assigned to the ORF class and has an uncertain function. The trim removed 2 bases at V and 2 bases at J, leaving 5 bases unmatched. This CDR3 spans 15 amino acids. The CDR3, as DNA: TGCGCCAGCAGTCAAGGGACAGCAACCAACTATGGCTACACCTTC. Amino acids: CASSQGTATNYGYTF.

This clone has just one count. The rearrangement links TRBV18 to TRBJ2-1; 8 nucleotides align to TRBD1. Trimming took 5 bases from V and 8 from J; bases not matched to a gene: 11. The CDR3 runs to 15 residues. Germline loops: CDR1 KGHSH, CDR2 LQKENI. The CDR3 protein is CASSAIRDRFDEQFF. The CDR3 region has the DNA TGTGCCAGCTCAGCCATCCGGGACAGGTTTGATGAGCAGTTCTTC.

This rearrangement joins TRBV6-1 to TRBJ2-1; TRBD2 matches 10 bases. V gave up 6 bases and J gave up 2 bases; unmatched junction bases: 1. The CDR3 is 14 residues long. Per the germline V gene, CDR1 is MNHNS and CDR2 is SASEGT. CDR3 protein: CASSLAGAYNEQFF. In DNA, the CDR3 is TGTGCCAGCAGCCTAGCGGGGGCCTACAATGAGCAGTTCTTC.

The chain carries TRBV5-1 and TRBJ2-1, with a weak D call TRBD2 (7 bases). Trimming pared 0 bases from V and 2 bases from J, leaving 15 bases between. This CDR3 contains 17 residues. Germline CDR1 SGHRS, CDR2 YFSETQ. The CDR3 is CASSLAGGQRTYNEQFF. CDR3 nucleotide sequence: TGCGCCAGCAGCTTGGCCGGGGGGCAAAGAACCTACAATGAGCAGTTCTTC.

This clone has more than one count but fewer than ten. The V call is TRBV30, the J call TRBJ1-1; D may be TRBD1 (6 bases). V lost 3 bases to trimming and J lost 1 base, with 12 bases between them. Germline CDR1 GTSNPN, CDR2 SVGIG (reference sequence). The CDR3 is 14 amino acids. CDR3 loop: CAWRDSVENTEAFF. In nucleotides, the CDR3 is TGTGCCTGGAGGGACAGCGTAGAGAACACTGAAGCTTTCTTT.

The CDR3 DNA reads as TGTGCCAGCTACCGGGGACTAGTCAACACCGGGGAGCTGTTTTTT. Protein product: CASYRGLVNTGELFF. V usage is TRBV6-5 and J usage is TRBJ2-2; 8 bases fit TRBD2. The CDR3 runs to 15 residues. The junction had 7 bases not matched to a gene; V was cut back by 8 bases and J by 2 bases. Germline-derived CDR1 and CDR2 are MNHEY and SVGAGI.

The V call is TRBV28, the J call TRBJ1-2, with a possible D match to TRBD1 (5 bases). Germline V CDR1 and CDR2: MDHEN, SYDVKM. V was shortened by 2 bases and J by 1 base, with 14 bases between the two germline ends. The CDR3 runs to 16 residues. CDR3 bases: TGTGCCAGCAGTTTAAGAGATGGGGCCGGTAACTATGGCTACACCTTC. Protein sequence: CASSLRDGAGNYGYTF.

The chain is built from TRBV30 and TRBJ1-4, with 7 bases fitting TRBD1. Trimming cost V 2 bases and J 8 bases; bases outside gene matches: 11. This CDR3 region has 15 residues. Germline V gene data show CDR1 as GTSNPN and CDR2 as SVGIG (reference sequence). CDR3 DNA: TGTGCCTGGAGTTTGGAGACAGGGAAGGGGGAAAAACTGTTTTTT. Translated, it gives CAWSLETGKGEKLFF.

A single count supports this clone. Germline is not matched at one junction end, which may reflect a read error. The CDR3 DNA follows: TGTGCTAGCAGCCCGTTAGCGGCAAGCGGGAGGTACTACGAGCAGTACTTC. Residues: CASSPLAASGRYYEQYF. The rearrangement joins TRBV7-7 to TRBJ2-7; 9 bases fit TRBD2. The CDR3 runs to 17 residues. Germline CDR1 and CDR2: SSHAT and FNYEAQ (reference sequence).

The genes are TRBV30 and TRBJ1-2; TRBD1 might be the D (6 bases). The V and J ends lost 4 bases and 8 bases respectively, with 14 bases between them. Germline V lookup: CDR1 GTSNPN, CDR2 SVGIG (reference sequence). The CDR3 covers 12 residues. CDR3 sequence reads: CAWTGVPVGYTF. CDR3 sequence (DNA): TGTGCCTGGACAGGGGTCCCTGTCGGCTACACCTTC.

The chain joins TRBV29-1 to TRBJ1-2; 7 nucleotides line up with TRBD1. Germline V CDR1 and CDR2: SQVTM, ANQGSEA. Trimming cost V 4 bases and J 0 bases; bases outside gene matches: 5. The CDR3 is 14 amino acids. The CDR3 here is CSVVRDSPNYGYTF. CDR3 DNA: TGCAGCGTTGTTAGGGACAGTCCTAACTATGGCTACACCTTC.

This clone has a handful of counts. The genes are TRBV15 and TRBJ2-7; maybe TRBD1 (6 bases). Germline CDR1 LNHNV, CDR2 YYDKDF (reference sequence). CDR3 length: 15 residues. The ends were cut back, 2 bases at V and 5 bases at J, with 16 bases in the middle. Here the CDR3 DNA reads TGTGCCACCAGCAGAAGAATGGGACAATCTCACGAGCAGTACTTC. This codes for CATSRRMGQSHEQYF.

The rearrangement uses TRBV12-5 and TRBJ2-2; 7 bases line up with TRBD1. The CDR3 covers 15 residues. V lost 0 bases to trimming and J lost 7 bases; unmatched junction nucleotides: 5. CDR1 is LGHNT and CDR2 is FRNRAP in the germline V gene. This CDR3 is CASGLVRGPIGELFF. CDR3 nucleotides: TGTGCTAGTGGTTTGGTAAGGGGGCCCATCGGGGAGCTGTTTTTT.

The chain employs TRBV11-3 and TRBJ1-1, with D possibly matching TRBD1 (6 bases). V gave up 5 bases and J gave up 3 bases, with 13 bases separating them. This CDR3 region has 14 residues. The germline V gene has CDR1 SGHNT and CDR2 YENEEA. DNA of the CDR3: TGTGCCAGCAGCCCTCAGGGGAGGGACACTGAAGCTTTCTTT. Its protein product is CASSPQGRDTEAFF.

The chain has TRBV29-1 and TRBJ2-5, with 7 nucleotides matching TRBD1. Germline V gene sequence: CDR1 SQVTM, CDR2 ANQGSEA. Trimming removed 0 bases from V and 4 bases from J; junction bases left unmatched: 11. The CDR3 covers 16 residues. The chain's CDR3 is CSVEDGAHRGGETQYF. DNA of the CDR3: TGCAGCGTTGAAGATGGCGCCCACAGGGGTGGAGAGACCCAGTACTTC.

In its sample, this clone was seen a few times. This sequence joins TRBV6-4 and TRBJ2-3; weak D call: TRBD2 (5 bases). Trimming cost V 0 bases and J 7 bases, with 8 bases left between them. This CDR3 contains 13 residues. CDR1 and CDR2 from the germline V gene are MRHNA and SNTAGT. This chain's CDR3 is CASSDSAANTQYF. In DNA form, the CDR3 reads TGTGCCAGCAGTGACTCAGCGGCGAATACGCAGTATTTT.

The V call is TRBV19, the J call TRBJ2-7; D is uncertain. The germline gives CDR1 LNHDA, CDR2 SQIVND (reference sequence). Trimming removed 10 bases at V and 4 bases at J, with 11 bases between. The CDR3 contains 11 residues. In DNA form, the CDR3 reads TGTGCCACCCAATCGGGTTACGAGCAGTACTTC. Translating gives CATQSGYEQYF.

The rearrangement uses TRBV18 and TRBJ2-2; 8 nucleotides match TRBD1. The CDR3 has 14 residues. Unmatched junction bases numbered 1, after V lost 2 bases and J lost 5 bases. Germline loops: CDR1 KGHSH, CDR2 LQKENI. The CDR3, as DNA: TGTGCCAGCTCACCAAGGACAGGGACCGGGGAGCTGTTTTTT. Translating gives CASSPRTGTGELFF.

The chain has TRBV7-9 and TRBJ2-1; D may be TRBD2 (6 bases). The CDR3 is made up of 15 amino acids. CDR1 SEHNR and CDR2 FQNEAQ come from the germline V gene (reference sequence). Trimming left V 6 bases short and J 1 base short, with 13 bases between. The CDR3 bases are TGTGCCAGCAGTATAGCGGCGCCATCCTACAATGAGCAGTTCTTC. Translation: CASSIAAPSYNEQFF.

The CDR3 spells CAWGDFAYEQYF. CDR3 DNA sequence: TGTGCCTGGGGGGACTTTGCCTACGAGCAGTACTTC. V gene TRBV30 combines with J gene TRBJ2-7, with D possibly being TRBD2 (6 bases). The CDR3 is 12 residues long. The germline V gene has CDR1 GTSNPN and CDR2 SVGIG (reference sequence). V lost 5 bases and J lost 2, with 10 bases in between.

The gene calls are TRBV10-1 and TRBJ2-5; TRBD1 agrees at 10 bases. The J call may be incorrect, as the DNA end agrees better with TRBJ2-7. CDR3 length: 17 amino acids. Germline V gives CDR1 WNHNN, CDR2 SYGVQD (reference sequence). The CDR3 loop is CASSESIMGQGYHEQYF. The CDR3 DNA follows: TGCGCCAGCAGTGAGTCGATTATGGGACAGGGGTACCACGAGCAGTACTTC.

The J gene is TRBJ2-3, the V gene TRBV6-5; D ambiguous. Germline V lookup: CDR1 MNHEY, CDR2 SVGAGI. The V end lost 8 bases, the J end lost 4 bases, and 7 bases lay between the germline ends. This CDR3 is built from 11 residues. The CDR3 DNA sequence: TGTGCCAGCGCCCGGGCAGATACGCAGTATTTT. Protein product: CASARADTQYF.

The genes are TRBV30 and TRBJ1-2; D is unclear. V was shortened by 0 bases and J by 8 bases, with 13 bases between the two germline ends. CDR1 GTSNPN and CDR2 SVGIG come from the germline V gene (reference sequence). The CDR3 spans 13 residues. CDR3 nucleotides: TGTGCCTGGAGTGTGGGAGTGACCGGGGGCTACACCTTC. It is translated as CAWSVGVTGGYTF.